This is a list of T cell receptor beta chains from one sample in a study of shared clonotypes between healthy human individuals. The repertoire was sequenced with immunoSEQ multiplex PCR; TCRdb's copy has only in-frame clones and lacks some. This sample yields around 2.1 million clones, of which about 93% are seen a single time; 1.5% to 2% belongs to the top ten. The sequencing input was naive CD8+ T cells from PBMCs. These receptor sequences come from a man aged 18 to 30 in good health. Some clones in this sample may be carry-over from other donors' samples. Both conserved end residues are part of each CDR3. Fields, in order: V gene, D gene, J gene, CDR3 protein, CDR3 DNA. The D gene is left open where the match is weak.

>TRBV7-9|-|TRBJ1-2
CASQMPNANYGYTF
TGTGCCAGCCAAATGCCGAACGCGAACTATGGCTACACCTTC
>TRBV7-6|-|TRBJ1-4
CASSLDRGGTNEKLFF
TGTGCCAGCAGCTTAGACCGCGGCGGGACTAATGAAAAACTGTTTTTT
>TRBV7-8|-|TRBJ2-4
CASSPLDSKNIQYF
TGTGCCAGCAGCCCCCTTGACAGCAAAAACATTCAGTACTTC
>TRBV29-1|-|TRBJ1-1
CSVEDSFQTVRRAEAFF
TGCAGCGTTGAAGACTCTTTTCAGACAGTGCGCAGGGCTGAAGCTTTCTTT
>TRBV5-5|-|TRBJ1-1
CASSLVISGYTEAFF
TGTGCCAGCAGCTTGGTAATTTCAGGTTACACTGAAGCTTTCTTT
>TRBV9|-|TRBJ1-2
CASSSWDGYTF
TGTGCCAGCAGTTCCTGGGATGGCTACACCTTC
>TRBV13|TRBD2|TRBJ2-2
CASSPLVEQLTSGRSVGELFF
TGTGCCAGCAGCCCGCTGGTGGAGCAGCTTACTAGCGGGAGATCGGTCGGGGAGCTGTTTTTT
>TRBV7-9|-|TRBJ2-7
CASSSRDMSSYEQYF
TGTGCCAGCAGCTCCCGGGACATGAGCTCCTACGAGCAGTACTTC
>TRBV28|-|TRBJ2-2
CASRITGSNTGELFF
TGTGCCAGCCGGATTACGGGGTCGAACACCGGGGAGCTGTTTTTT
>TRBV28|-|TRBJ2-7
CASSSQGSTYEQYF
TGTGCCAGCAGTTCTCAGGGTTCGACCTACGAGCAGTACTTC
>TRBV7-9|TRBD2|TRBJ2-5
CASSRGPGLASETQYF
TGTGCCAGCAGTCGCGGGCCGGGACTAGCGTCGGAGACCCAGTACTTC